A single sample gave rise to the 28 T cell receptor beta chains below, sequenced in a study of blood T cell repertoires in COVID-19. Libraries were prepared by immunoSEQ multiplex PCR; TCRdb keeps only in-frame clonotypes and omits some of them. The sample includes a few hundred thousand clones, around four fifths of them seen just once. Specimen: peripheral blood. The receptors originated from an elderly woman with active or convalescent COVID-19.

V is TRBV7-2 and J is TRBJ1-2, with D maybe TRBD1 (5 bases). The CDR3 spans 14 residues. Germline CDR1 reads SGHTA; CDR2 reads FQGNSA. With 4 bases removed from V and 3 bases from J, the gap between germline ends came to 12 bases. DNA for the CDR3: TGTGCCAGCAGCTCCCGGGGAGGGGACTATGGCTACACCTTC. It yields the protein CASSSRGGDYGYTF.

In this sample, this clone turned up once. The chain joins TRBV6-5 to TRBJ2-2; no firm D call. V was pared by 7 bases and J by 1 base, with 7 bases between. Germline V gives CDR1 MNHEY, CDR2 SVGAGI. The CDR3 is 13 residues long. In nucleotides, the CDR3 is TGTGCCAGCATGGCAGGGAACACCGGGGAGCTGTTTTTT. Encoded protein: CASMAGNTGELFF.

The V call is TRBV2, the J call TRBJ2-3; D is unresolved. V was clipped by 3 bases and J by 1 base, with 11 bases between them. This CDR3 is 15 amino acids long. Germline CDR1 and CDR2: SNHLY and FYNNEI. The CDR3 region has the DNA TGTGCCAGCAGTGAGTATTCGGGTCGCACAGATACGCAGTATTTT. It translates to CASSEYSGRTDTQYF.

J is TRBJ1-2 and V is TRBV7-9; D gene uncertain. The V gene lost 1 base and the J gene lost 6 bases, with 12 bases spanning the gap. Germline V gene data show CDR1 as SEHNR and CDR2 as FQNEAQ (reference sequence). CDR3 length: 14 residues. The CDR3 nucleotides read TGTGCCAGCAGCTTAGTGGCAGGTGAAGATGGCTACACCTTC. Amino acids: CASSLVAGEDGYTF.

In DNA, the CDR3 is TGTGCCAGCAGCTTAACCGTGAACCAGGGGCCTGGGGCCAACGTCCTGACTTTC. Its protein is CASSLTVNQGPGANVLTF. V gene TRBV7-3 combines with J gene TRBJ2-6; D might be TRBD1 (6 bases). CDR3 length: 18 residues. Trimming took off 0 bases at V and 2 bases at J, with 14 bases between the two ends. Looked up from germline, CDR1 is SGHTA and CDR2 is FQGTGA.

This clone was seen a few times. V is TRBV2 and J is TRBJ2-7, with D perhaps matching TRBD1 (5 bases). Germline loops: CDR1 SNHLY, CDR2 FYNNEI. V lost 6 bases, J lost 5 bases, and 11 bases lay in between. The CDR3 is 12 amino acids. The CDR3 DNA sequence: TGTGCCAGCAGCGGTCAGGGTAACGAGCAGTACTTC. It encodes CASSGQGNEQYF. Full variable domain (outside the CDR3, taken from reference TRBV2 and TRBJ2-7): EPEVTQTPSHQVTQMGQEVILRCVPISNHLYFYWYRQILGQKVEFLVSFYNNEISEKSEIFDDQFSVERPDGSNFTLKIRSTKLEDSAMYFCASSGQGNEQYFGPGTRLTVT.

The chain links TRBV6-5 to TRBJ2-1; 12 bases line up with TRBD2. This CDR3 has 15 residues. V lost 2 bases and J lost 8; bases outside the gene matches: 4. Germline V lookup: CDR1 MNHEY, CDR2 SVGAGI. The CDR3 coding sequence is TGTGCCAGCAGTTACGCGGCTAGCGGGGGGGATGAGCAGTTCTTC. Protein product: CASSYAASGGDEQFF.

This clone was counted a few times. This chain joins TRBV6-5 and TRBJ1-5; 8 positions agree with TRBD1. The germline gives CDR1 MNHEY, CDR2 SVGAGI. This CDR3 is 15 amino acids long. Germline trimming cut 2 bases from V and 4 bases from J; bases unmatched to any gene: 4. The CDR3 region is CASSYRQGRNQPQHF. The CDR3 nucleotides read TGTGCCAGCAGTTACCGACAGGGGAGGAATCAGCCCCAGCATTTT.

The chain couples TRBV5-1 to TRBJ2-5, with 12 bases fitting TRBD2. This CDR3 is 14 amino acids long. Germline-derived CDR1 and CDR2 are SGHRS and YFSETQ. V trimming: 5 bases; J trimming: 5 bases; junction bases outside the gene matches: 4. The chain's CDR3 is CASSSTSGRETQYF. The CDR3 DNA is TGCGCCAGCAGTAGTACTAGCGGGAGGGAGACCCAGTACTTC.

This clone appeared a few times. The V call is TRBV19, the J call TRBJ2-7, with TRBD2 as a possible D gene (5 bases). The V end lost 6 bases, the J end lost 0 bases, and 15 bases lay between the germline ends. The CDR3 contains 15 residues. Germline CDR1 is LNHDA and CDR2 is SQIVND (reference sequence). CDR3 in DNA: TGTGCCAGTAGCCAGAGCGGCTCGAGCTCCTACGAGCAGTACTTC. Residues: CASSQSGSSSYEQYF.

Here the CDR3 DNA reads TGTGCCAGCAGCCAAACTAGCGGTAGCACAGATACGCAGTATTTT. It translates to CASSQTSGSTDTQYF. The chain is built from TRBV7-8 and TRBJ2-3, with 8 nucleotides matching TRBD2. The CDR3 loop spans 15 amino acids. The germline V gene has CDR1 SGHVS and CDR2 FQNEAQ. J was trimmed by 0 bases and V by 5 bases; bases with no gene match: 4.

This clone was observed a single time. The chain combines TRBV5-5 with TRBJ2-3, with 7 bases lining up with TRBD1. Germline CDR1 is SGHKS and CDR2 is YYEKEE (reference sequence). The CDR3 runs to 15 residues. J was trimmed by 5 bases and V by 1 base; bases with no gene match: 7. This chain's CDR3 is CASSLSPGGEDTQYF. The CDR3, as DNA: TGTGCCAGCAGCTTGAGTCCAGGGGGTGAAGATACGCAGTATTTT. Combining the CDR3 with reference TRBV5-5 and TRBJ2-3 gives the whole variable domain DAGVTQSPTHLIKTRGQQVTLRCSPISGHKSVSWYQQVLGQGPQFIFQYYEKEERGRGNFPDRFSARQFPNYSSELNVNALLLGDSALYLCASSLSPGGEDTQYFGPGTRLTVL.

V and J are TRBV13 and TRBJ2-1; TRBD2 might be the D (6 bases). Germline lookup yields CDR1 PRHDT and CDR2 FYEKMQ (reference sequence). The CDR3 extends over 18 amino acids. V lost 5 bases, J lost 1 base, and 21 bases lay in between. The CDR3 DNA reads TGTGCCAGCAGCCCGTCCTCGAGGGTTGGGGGGTCCTACAATGAGCAGTTCTTC. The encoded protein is CASSPSSRVGGSYNEQFF. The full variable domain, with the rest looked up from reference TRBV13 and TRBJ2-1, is AAGVIQSPRHLIKEKRETATLKCYPIPRHDTVYWYQQGPGQDPQFLISFYEKMQSDKGSIPDRFSAQQFSDYHSELNMSSLELGDSALYFCASSPSSRVGGSYNEQFFGPGTRLTVL.

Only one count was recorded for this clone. CDR3 DNA: TGCAGGGACCTCCCCGGGACAGGCGAAAATTCACCCCTCCACTTT. Translating it yields CRDLPGTGENSPLHF. The rearrangement uses TRBV29-1 and TRBJ1-6; 8 nucleotides match TRBD1. There are 15 residues in the CDR3. Germline CDR1 SQVTM, CDR2 ANQGSEA.

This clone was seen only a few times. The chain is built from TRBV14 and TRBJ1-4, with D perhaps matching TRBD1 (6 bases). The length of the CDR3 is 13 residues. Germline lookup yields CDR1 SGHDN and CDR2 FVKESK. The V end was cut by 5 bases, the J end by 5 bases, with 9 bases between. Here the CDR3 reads CASSRGGNEKLFF. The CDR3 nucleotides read TGTGCCAGCAGCAGGGGGGGAAATGAAAAACTGTTTTTT.

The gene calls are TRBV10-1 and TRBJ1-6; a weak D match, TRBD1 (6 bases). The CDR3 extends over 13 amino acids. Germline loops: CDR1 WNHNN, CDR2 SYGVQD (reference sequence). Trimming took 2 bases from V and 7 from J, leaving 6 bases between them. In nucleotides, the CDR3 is TGCGCCAGCAGTGAGGACAGGAATTCACCCCTCCACTTT. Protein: CASSEDRNSPLHF.

In DNA form, the CDR3 reads TGTGCCACCAGCGACATCGGGGGGAACCAAGAGACCCAGTACTTC. Residues: CATSDIGGNQETQYF. The chain carries TRBV15 and TRBJ2-5, with 7 bases aligning to TRBD2. This CDR3 region has 15 residues. Germline values: CDR1 LNHNV, CDR2 YYDKDF (reference sequence). V lost 5 bases, J lost 0 bases, and 6 bases stayed unmatched. The full variable domain, in which reference TRBV15 and TRBJ2-5 provide the parts outside the CDR3, is DAMVIQNPRYQVTQFGKPVTLSCSQTLNHNVMYWYQQKSSQAPKLLFHYYDKDFNNEADTPDNFQSRRPNTSFCFLDIRSPGLGDTAMYLCATSDIGGNQETQYFGPGTRLLVL.

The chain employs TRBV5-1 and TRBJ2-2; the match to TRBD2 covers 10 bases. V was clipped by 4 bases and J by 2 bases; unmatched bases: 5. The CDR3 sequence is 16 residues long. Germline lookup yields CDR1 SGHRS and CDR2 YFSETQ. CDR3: CASSPRTSGNTGELFF. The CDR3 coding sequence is TGCGCCAGCAGCCCCCGGACTAGCGGTAACACCGGGGAGCTGTTTTTT.

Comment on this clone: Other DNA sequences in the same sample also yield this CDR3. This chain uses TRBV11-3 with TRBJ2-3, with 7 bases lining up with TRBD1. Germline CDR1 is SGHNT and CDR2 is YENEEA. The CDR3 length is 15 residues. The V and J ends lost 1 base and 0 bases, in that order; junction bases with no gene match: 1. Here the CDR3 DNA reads TGTGCCAGCAGCTTAGGGGACAGAAGCACAGATACGCAGTATTTT. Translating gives CASSLGDRSTDTQYF.

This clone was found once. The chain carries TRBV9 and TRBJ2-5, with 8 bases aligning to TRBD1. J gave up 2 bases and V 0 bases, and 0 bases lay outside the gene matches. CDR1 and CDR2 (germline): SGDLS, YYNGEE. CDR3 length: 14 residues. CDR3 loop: CASSVGTGQETQYF. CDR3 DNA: TGTGCCAGCAGCGTAGGGACAGGGCAAGAGACCCAGTACTTC.

The DNA of the CDR3 is TGTGCCAGCTCACCTCTCCCCGGGACAGGGTCCGAGCAGTACTTC. It yields the protein CASSPLPGTGSEQYF. The rearrangement joins TRBV18 to TRBJ2-7, with 9 bases fitting TRBD1. Germline trimming cut 3 bases from V and 6 bases from J; bases unmatched to any gene: 9. CDR1 KGHSH and CDR2 LQKENI come from the germline V gene. This CDR3 has 15 residues.

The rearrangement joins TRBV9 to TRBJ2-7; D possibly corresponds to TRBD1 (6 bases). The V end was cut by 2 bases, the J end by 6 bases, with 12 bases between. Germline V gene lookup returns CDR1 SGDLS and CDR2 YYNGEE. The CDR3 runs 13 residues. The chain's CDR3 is CASSVSQGSEQYF. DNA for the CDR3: TGTGCCAGCAGCGTTAGTCAGGGGAGCGAGCAGTACTTC.

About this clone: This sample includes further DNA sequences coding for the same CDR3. CDR3 DNA sequence: TGTGCCACCAGCAGAGGGGGCGGCACAGATACGCAGTATTTT. It specifies CATSRGGGTDTQYF. V is TRBV15 and J is TRBJ2-3; tentatively, D is TRBD1 (5 bases). The CDR3 is made up of 14 amino acids. CDR1 and CDR2 (germline): LNHNV, YYDKDF (reference sequence). V was trimmed by 1 base and J by 1 base, leaving 6 bases between them.

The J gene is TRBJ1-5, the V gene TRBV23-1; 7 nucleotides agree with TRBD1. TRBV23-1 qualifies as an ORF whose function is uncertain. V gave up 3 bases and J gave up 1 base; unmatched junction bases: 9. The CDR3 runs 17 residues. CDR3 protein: CASSHLQGWRSNQPQHF. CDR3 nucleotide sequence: TGCGCCAGCAGTCACTTACAGGGGTGGAGGAGCAATCAGCCCCAGCATTTT.

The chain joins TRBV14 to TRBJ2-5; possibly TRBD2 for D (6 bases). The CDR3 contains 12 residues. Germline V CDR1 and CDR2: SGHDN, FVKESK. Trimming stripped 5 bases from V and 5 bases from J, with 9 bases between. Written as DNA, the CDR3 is TGTGCCAGCAGCAAGGGGAGGGAGACCCAGTACTTC. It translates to CASSKGRETQYF.

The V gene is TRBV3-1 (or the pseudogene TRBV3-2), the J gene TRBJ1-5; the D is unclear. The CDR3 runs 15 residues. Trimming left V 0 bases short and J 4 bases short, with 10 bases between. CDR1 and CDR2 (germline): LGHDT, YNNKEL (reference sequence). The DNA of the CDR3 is TGTGCCAGCAGCCAAGATACGGGGAAGAATCAGCCCCAGCATTTT. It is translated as CASSQDTGKNQPQHF.

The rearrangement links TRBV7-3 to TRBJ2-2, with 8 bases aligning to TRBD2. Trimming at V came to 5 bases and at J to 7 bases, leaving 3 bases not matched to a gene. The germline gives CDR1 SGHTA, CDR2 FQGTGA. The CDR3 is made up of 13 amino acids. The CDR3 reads CASSQTSDGELFF. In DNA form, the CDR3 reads TGTGCCAGCAGCCAGACTAGCGACGGGGAGCTGTTTTTT.

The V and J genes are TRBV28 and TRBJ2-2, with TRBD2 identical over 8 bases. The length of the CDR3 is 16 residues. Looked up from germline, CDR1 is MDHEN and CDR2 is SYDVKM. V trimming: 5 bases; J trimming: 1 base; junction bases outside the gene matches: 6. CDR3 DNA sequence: TGTGCCAGCAGTACCGCGGGGGGCCAGAACACCGGGGAGCTGTTTTTT. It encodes CASSTAGGQNTGELFF. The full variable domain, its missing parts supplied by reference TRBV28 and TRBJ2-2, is DVKVTQSSRYLVKRTGEKVFLECVQDMDHENMFWYRQDPGLGLRLIYFSYDVKMKEKGDIPEGYSVSREKKERFSLILESASTNQTSMYLCASSTAGGQNTGELFFGEGSRLTVL.